This is a list of T cell receptor beta chains from one sample in a study of shared clonotypes between healthy human individuals. Sequencing used immunoSEQ multiplex PCR; TCRdb keeps in-frame clones, though not all of them. The data contain 2 million to 3 million clones, roughly nine tenths of them singletons. The sequenced sample consisted of naive CD4+ T cells sorted from blood. The source of these receptors is a man aged 18 to 30 in good health. Both conserved end residues are part of each CDR3. The D gene is left open where the match is weak. Only some rows state a clone size, as once, few, many or a class for expanded clones.

CDR3 protein | CDR3 DNA | J gene | clone size | V gene | D gene
CASSSTGRTEAFF | TGTGCCAGCAGCTCGACAGGGAGGACTGAAGCTTTCTTT | TRBJ1-1 | . | TRBV7-6 | TRBD1
CASNPRDPGLAGEVEQFF | TGCGCCAGCAATCCCCGGGACCCGGGACTAGCGGGAGAGGTGGAGCAGTTCTTC | TRBJ2-1 | . | TRBV5-1 | TRBD2
CASSVDRFEAFF | TGTGCCAGCAGTGTCGACAGATTTGAAGCTTTCTTT | TRBJ1-1 | . | TRBV2 | .
CASSQRIAGGETQYF | TGTGCCAGCAGCCAACGGATTGCGGGGGGGGAGACCCAGTACTTC | TRBJ2-5 | . | TRBV14 | TRBD2
CASSLEAGQETQYF | TGCGCCAGCAGCTTGGAGGCCGGCCAAGAGACCCAGTACTTC | TRBJ2-5 | . | TRBV5-1 | .
CASSLHTTPVRTGELFF | TGTGCCAGCAGCCTCCACACGACCCCCGTTCGAACCGGGGAGCTGTTTTTT | TRBJ2-2 | . | TRBV14 | .
CASSSPAGGGTDTQYF | TGTGCCAGCAGTTCACCAGCGGGGGGAGGCACAGATACGCAGTATTTT | TRBJ2-3 | . | TRBV28 | TRBD2
CAISEFGEAGNTIYF | TGTGCCATCAGTGAATTCGGGGAAGCTGGAAACACCATATATTTT | TRBJ1-3 | . | TRBV10-3 | .
CASSEGGNTEAFF | TGCGCCAGCAGTGAAGGGGGGAACACTGAAGCTTTCTTT | TRBJ1-1 | . | TRBV10-1 | .
CASQQGQRQPQHF | TGTGCCAGCCAACAGGGTCAGAGGCAGCCCCAGCATTTT | TRBJ1-5 | . | TRBV27 | .
CASSWDGYNEQFF | TGTGCCAGCAGCTGGGACGGATACAATGAGCAGTTCTTC | TRBJ2-1 | . | TRBV7-2 | .
CASSLLAGGLHNEQFF | TGTGCCAGCAGCTTACTAGCGGGAGGGCTCCACAATGAGCAGTTCTTC | TRBJ2-1 | . | TRBV7-6 | TRBD2
CASSSVGGRTDTQYF | TGTGCCAGCAGTTCTGTGGGGGGGAGAACAGATACGCAGTATTTT | TRBJ2-3 | . | TRBV28 | TRBD2
CASSLYNSPLHF | TGCGCCAGCAGCTTATATAATTCACCCCTCCACTTT | TRBJ1-6 | once | TRBV5-1 | .
CAWRETGTPPYEQYF | TGTGCCTGGAGGGAGACAGGGACCCCTCCCTACGAGCAGTACTTC | TRBJ2-7 | . | TRBV30 | TRBD1
CASSIGGKYEQYF | TGTGCCAGTAGTATAGGAGGAAAATACGAGCAGTACTTC | TRBJ2-7 | . | TRBV19 | .
CASSLAAGPGREYF | TGTGCCAGCAGCTTAGCGGCAGGGCCGGGACGGGAGTACTTC | TRBJ2-4 | once | TRBV7-8 | .
CASSSERQVGEQYF | TGTGCCAGCAGCTCGGAGCGACAGGTGGGAGAGCAGTACTTC | TRBJ2-7 | . | TRBV7-9 | .
CASSTGQGISYEQYF | TGTGCCAGCTCAACTGGACAGGGCATTAGCTACGAGCAGTACTTC | TRBJ2-7 | . | TRBV18 | TRBD1
CASSPSPRDKTYEQYF | TGTGCCAGCAGCCCTTCCCCCCGGGACAAGACCTACGAGCAGTACTTC | TRBJ2-7 | . | TRBV5-4 | .
CASSVGEGNSPLHF | TGTGCCAGCAGTGTGGGGGAAGGGAATTCACCCCTCCACTTT | TRBJ1-6 | . | TRBV2 | .
CASSLGTGESPLHF | TGTGCCAGCAGTCTCGGGACAGGGGAATCACCCCTCCACTTT | TRBJ1-6 | . | TRBV6-1 | TRBD1
CASSPPGRAETQYF | TGTGCCAGCAGTCCCCCGGGCAGGGCAGAGACCCAGTACTTC | TRBJ2-5 | . | TRBV7-2 | .
CASSLRRDQVYTF | TGTGCCAGCAGCTTGAGAAGGGATCAGGTCTACACCTTC | TRBJ1-2 | . | TRBV11-2 | .